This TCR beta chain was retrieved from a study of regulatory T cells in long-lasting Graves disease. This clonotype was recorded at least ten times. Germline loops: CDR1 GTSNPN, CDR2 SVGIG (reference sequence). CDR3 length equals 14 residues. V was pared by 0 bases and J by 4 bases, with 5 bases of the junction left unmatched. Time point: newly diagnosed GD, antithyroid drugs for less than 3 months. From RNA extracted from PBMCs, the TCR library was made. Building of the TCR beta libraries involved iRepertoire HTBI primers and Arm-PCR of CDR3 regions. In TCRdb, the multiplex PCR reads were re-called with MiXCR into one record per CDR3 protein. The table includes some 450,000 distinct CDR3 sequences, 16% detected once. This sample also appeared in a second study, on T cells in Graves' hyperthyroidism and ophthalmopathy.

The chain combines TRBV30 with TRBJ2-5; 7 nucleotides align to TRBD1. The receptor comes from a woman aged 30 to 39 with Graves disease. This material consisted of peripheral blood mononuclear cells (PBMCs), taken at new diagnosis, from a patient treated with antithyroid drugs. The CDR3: CAWSVLGDRETQYF. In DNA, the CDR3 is TGTGCCTGGAGTGTACTGGGGGACAGAGAGACCCAGTACTTC.